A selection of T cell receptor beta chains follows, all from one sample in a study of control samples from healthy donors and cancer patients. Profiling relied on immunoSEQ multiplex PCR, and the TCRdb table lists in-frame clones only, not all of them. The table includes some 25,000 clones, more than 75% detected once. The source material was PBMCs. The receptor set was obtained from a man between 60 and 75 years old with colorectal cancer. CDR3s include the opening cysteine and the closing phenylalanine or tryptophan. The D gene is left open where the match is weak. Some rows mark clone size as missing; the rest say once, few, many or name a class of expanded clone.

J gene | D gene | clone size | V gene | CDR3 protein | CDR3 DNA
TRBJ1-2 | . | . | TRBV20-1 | CSASPGPGRGYTF | TGCAGTGCTAGTCCAGGCCCAGGACGAGGCTACACCTTC
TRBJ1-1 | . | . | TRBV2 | CASSGQAPLGNTEAFF | TGTGCCAGCAGTGGACAGGCGCCGCTTGGGAACACTGAAGCTTTCTTT
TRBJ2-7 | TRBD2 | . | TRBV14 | CASSQALGGVEQYF | TGTGCCAGCAGCCAAGCCCTGGGGGGGGTCGAGCAGTACTTC
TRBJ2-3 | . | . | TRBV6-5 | CASSYSQASTDTQYF | TGTGCCAGCAGTTACTCTCAAGCTAGCACAGATACGCAGTATTTT
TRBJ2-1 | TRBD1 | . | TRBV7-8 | CASRPRGQGYNEQFF | TGTGCCAGCAGACCGCGGGGACAGGGGTACAATGAGCAGTTCTTC
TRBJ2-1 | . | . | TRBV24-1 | CATSPIDDIEQFF | TGTGCCACCAGCCCGATCGATGACATTGAGCAGTTCTTC
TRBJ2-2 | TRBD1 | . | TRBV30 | CAWTTGGYTGELFF | TGTGCCTGGACAACAGGGGGATACACCGGGGAGCTGTTTTTT
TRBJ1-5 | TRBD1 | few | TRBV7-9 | CASSLGTGVEKGNQPQHF | TGTGCCAGCAGCTTAGGGACAGGGGTTGAAAAGGGCAATCAGCCCCAGCATTTT
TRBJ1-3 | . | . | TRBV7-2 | CASSTNGQPGNTIYF | TGTGCCAGCAGCACCAACGGCCAACCTGGAAACACCATATATTTT
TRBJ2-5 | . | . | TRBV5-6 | CASSLQVGQRNQETQYF | TGTGCCAGCAGCTTGCAGGTTGGTCAACGGAATCAAGAGACCCAGTACTTC
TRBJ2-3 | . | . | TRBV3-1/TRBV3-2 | CASSRGLRGPRDTQYF | TGTGCCAGCAGCCGGGGACTTAGAGGTCCTAGAGATACGCAGTATTTT
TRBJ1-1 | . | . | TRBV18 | CASSLDDLLGNTEAFF | TGTGCCAGCTCACTCGATGACTTACTGGGGAACACTGAAGCTTTCTTT
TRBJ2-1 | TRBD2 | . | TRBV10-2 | CASRETSGVYNEQFF | TGCGCCAGCAGGGAAACTAGCGGTGTATACAATGAGCAGTTCTTC
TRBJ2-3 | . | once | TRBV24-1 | CAVGPAGRSTDTQYF | TGTGCCGTCGGCCCGGCCGGGCGAAGCACAGATACGCAGTATTTT
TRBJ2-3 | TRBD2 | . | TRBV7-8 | CASIPGLAQHYTQYF | TGTGCCAGCATTCCGGGACTAGCGCAGCATTATACGCAGTATTTT
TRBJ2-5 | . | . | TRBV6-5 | CASSYSGSRQQETQYF | TGTGCCAGCAGTTACTCCGGGTCCCGACAGCAAGAGACCCAGTACTTC
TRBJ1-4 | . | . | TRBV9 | CASSPRDLATNEKLFF | TGTGCCAGCAGCCCTCGGGACCTAGCAACTAATGAAAAACTGTTTTTT
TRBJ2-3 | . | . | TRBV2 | CASSATDTQYF | TGTGCCAGCAGTGCCACAGATACGCAGTATTTT
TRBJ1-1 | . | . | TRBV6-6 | CASSVGGTNTEAFF | TGTGCCAGCAGTGTAGGGGGGACGAACACTGAAGCTTTCTTT
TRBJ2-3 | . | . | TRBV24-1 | CATSDLPSSTDTQYF | TGTGCCACCAGTGATTTGCCCTCTAGCACAGATACGCAGTATTTT
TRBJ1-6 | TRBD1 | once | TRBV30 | CAWTPGGNSPLHF | TGTGCCTGGACTCCAGGGGGTAATTCACCCCTCCACTTT
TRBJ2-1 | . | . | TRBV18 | CASSPNGVGNEQFF | TGTGCCAGCTCACCGAACGGGGTTGGCAATGAGCAGTTCTTC
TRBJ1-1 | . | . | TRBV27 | CASSRWGTEAFF | TGTGCCAGCAGCCGCTGGGGCACTGAAGCTTTCTTT
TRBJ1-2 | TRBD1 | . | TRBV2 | CASFGQEINYGYTF | TGTGCCAGCTTCGGACAGGAAATTAACTATGGCTACACCTTC
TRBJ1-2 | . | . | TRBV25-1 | CASSEYLGGRGYTF | TGTGCCAGCAGTGAATATCTCGGGGGAAGGGGCTACACCTTC
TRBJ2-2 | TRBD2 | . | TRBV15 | CATSRGGSGRNTGELFF | TGTGCCACCAGCAGAGGGGGTAGCGGGAGGAACACCGGGGAGCTGTTTTTT
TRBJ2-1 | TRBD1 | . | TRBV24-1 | CATSDRGQGNEQFF | TGTGCCACCAGTGATCGAGGACAGGGAAATGAGCAGTTCTTC
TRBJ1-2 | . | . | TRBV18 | CASSPPAGDGGYTF | TGTGCCAGCTCACCACCGGCAGGGGATGGTGGCTACACCTTC
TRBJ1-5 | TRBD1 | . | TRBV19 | CASSIAGTGGNQPQHF | TGTGCCAGTAGTATAGCCGGGACAGGGGGGAATCAGCCCCAGCATTTT
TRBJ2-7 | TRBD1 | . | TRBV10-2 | CASRQGASEQYF | TGCGCCAGTAGACAGGGGGCGAGTGAGCAGTACTTC
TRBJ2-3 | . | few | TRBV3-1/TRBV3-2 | CASSQDVGYTDTQYF | TGTGCCAGCAGCCAAGATGTAGGTTACACAGATACGCAGTATTTT
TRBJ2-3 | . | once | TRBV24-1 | CATSVGGWGTDTQYF | TGTGCCACCAGTGTGGGGGGCTGGGGCACAGATACGCAGTATTTT
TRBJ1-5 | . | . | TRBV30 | CAWSYSQTNQPQHF | TGTGCCTGGAGTTATTCACAGACGAATCAGCCCCAGCATTTT
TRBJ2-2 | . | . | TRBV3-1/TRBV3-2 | CASSHGSHLEVFF | TGTGCCAGCAGCCACGGCAGCCACCTTGAGGTGTTTTTT
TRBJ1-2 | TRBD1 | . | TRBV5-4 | CASSEGTAYGYTF | TGTGCCAGCAGCGAGGGGACAGCATATGGCTACACCTTC
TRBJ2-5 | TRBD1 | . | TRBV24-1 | CATSDPSGDRGLETQYF | TGTGCCACCAGTGACCCCTCGGGGGACAGGGGGCTTGAGACCCAGTACTTC
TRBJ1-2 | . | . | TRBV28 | CASTLRGGYGYTF | TGTGCCAGCACTCTAAGGGGAGGCTATGGCTACACCTTC
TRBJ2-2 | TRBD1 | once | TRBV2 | CASSGTVTNTGELFF | TGTGCCAGCAGCGGGACAGTTACGAACACCGGGGAGCTGTTTTTT
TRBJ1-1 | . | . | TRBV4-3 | CASSQESTGYTEAFF | TGCGCCAGCAGCCAAGAATCAACCGGGTACACTGAAGCTTTCTTT
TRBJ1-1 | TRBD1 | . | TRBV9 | CASSVGQGRKNTEAFF | TGTGCCAGCAGCGTCGGACAGGGGCGGAAGAACACTGAAGCTTTCTTT
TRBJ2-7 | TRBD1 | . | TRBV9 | CASSPRDRGYEQYF | TGTGCCAGCAGCCCCCGGGACAGGGGCTACGAGCAGTACTTC
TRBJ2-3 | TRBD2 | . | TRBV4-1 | CASSQVRSSGGGDTQYF | TGCGCCAGCAGCCAAGTCAGGTCTAGCGGGGGGGGAGATACGCAGTATTTT
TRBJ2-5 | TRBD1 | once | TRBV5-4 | CASSYRTGQETQYF | TGTGCCAGCAGCTACCGGACAGGACAAGAGACCCAGTACTTC